These 31 T cell receptor beta chains originate from one sample sequenced in a study of breast tumors, draining lymph nodes, adjacent tissues (dated by TCRdb to 2016 to 2017). Lymph node samples came from the axillary draining lymph nodes of breast cancer patients. Library preparation was by multiplex PCR. Reads for this sample came from an Illumina HiSeq 2000. The raw public reads went through TCRdb reprocessing: fastp at Q25, MiXCR clone calling, in-frame beta chains kept. Each entry is one CDR3 protein sequence, shown with its most common DNA and genes. The sample data list about 200,000 distinct CDR3 sequences, and roughly 29% of these were observed just once. The ten largest make up 4.3% of the sample. Sample: axillary lymph node tissue. Source of these receptors: a female donor with breast cancer. Some clones in this sample may be carry-over from other donors' samples.

Comments on this clonotype: This CDR3 fails to terminate in the conserved phenylalanine or tryptophan, so it likely reflects a read error. Because the CDR3's place on the DNA is in doubt, the DNA is left out and the CDR3 is given as listed by TCRdb. The chain joins TRBV19 to TRBJ2-1. The CDR3 is 9 amino acids in total, end residues counted. Germline lookup yields CDR1 LNHDA and CDR2 SQIVND (reference sequence). The CDR3 sequence: CASSSQMLL.

The chain uses TRBV15 and TRBJ2-5; TRBD2 is a possible D gene (6 bases). Trimming stripped 1 base from V and 1 base from J, with 7 bases between. The germline V gene encodes CDR1 LNHNV and CDR2 YYDKDF (reference sequence). CDR3 length equals 14 residues. The CDR3 loop reads CATSRVGLQETQYF. CDR3 nucleotide sequence: TGTGCCACCAGCAGAGTGGGACTCCAAGAGACCCAGTACTTC.

This clonotype appeared many times. The V gene is TRBV10-3, the J gene TRBJ1-3; 7 nucleotides line up with TRBD1. Germline V lookup: CDR1 ENHRY, CDR2 SYGVKD. The V and J ends lost 7 bases and 4 bases, in that order; junction bases with no gene match: 10. The CDR3 length is 15 residues. The CDR3 region is CAIKPDRDGGNTIYF. As DNA, the CDR3 is TGTGCCATCAAGCCCGACAGGGACGGCGGAAACACCATATATTTT.

This clonotype was recorded many times. The rearrangement uses TRBV10-3 and TRBJ2-3, with D possibly being TRBD2 (5 bases). This CDR3 comprises 14 residues. CDR1 is ENHRY, CDR2 SYGVKD, per germline. V was clipped by 11 bases and J by 2 bases, with 17 bases between them. The CDR3 sequence: CAAWAGEITDTQYF. CDR3 nucleotides: TGTGCCGCGTGGGCGGGTGAGATCACAGATACGCAGTATTTT.

The V call is TRBV6-1, the J call TRBJ1-3; D is unresolved. The germline V gene encodes CDR1 MNHNS and CDR2 SASEGT. This CDR3 spans 12 amino acids. Between the trimmed V and J ends, which lost 6 bases and 4 bases, there was a span of 7 bases. The CDR3 region is CASSPTGNTIYF. The CDR3 nucleotides read TGTGCCAGCAGCCCTACAGGAAACACCATATATTTT.

On this clonotype: It may be a read error: a sequence one base away is much more abundant. This chain connects TRBV19 to TRBJ2-7; the match to TRBD2 covers 7 bases. This CDR3 comprises 17 residues. Germline V gene lookup returns CDR1 LNHDA and CDR2 SQIVND (reference sequence). The CDR3 protein is CASSIDPRASGVYEQSF. The CDR3 DNA follows: TGTGCCAGTAGTATAGACCCCAGGGCTAGCGGTGTCTACGAGCAGTCCTTC.

This clonotype was recorded at least ten times. The chain carries TRBV6-5 and TRBJ2-2, with D perhaps being TRBD1 or TRBD2 (6 bases each). CDR1 MNHEY and CDR2 SVGAGI come from the germline V gene. The V gene lost 0 bases and the J gene lost 8 bases, with 16 bases spanning the gap. The CDR3 is 16 amino acids. The CDR3 is CASSYSSGAISGELFF. Written as DNA, the CDR3 is TGTGCCAGCAGTTACTCCTCGGGGGCGATCAGTGGGGAGCTGTTTTTT.

This clonotype occurred many times. CDR3 sequence reads: CASSPPGHPGGEQYF. The CDR3 region has the DNA TGTGCCAGCTCACCACCGGGGCACCCCGGGGGCGAGCAGTACTTC. The rearrangement links TRBV18 to TRBJ2-7; possibly TRBD2 for D (6 bases). CDR3 length: 15 amino acids. CDR1 and CDR2 from the germline V gene are KGHSH and LQKENI. The V and J ends lost 0 bases and 6 bases respectively, with 15 bases between them.

At least ten counts were recorded for this clonotype. The chain combines TRBV4-3 with TRBJ1-2, with 7 bases aligning to TRBD1. This CDR3 comprises 16 residues. Per germline, CDR1 LGHNA and CDR2 YSLEER. Losses at the gene ends were 0 bases for V and 1 base for J; bases not matched to a gene: 5. The CDR3 spells CASSQEWAGGNYGYTF. CDR3 nucleotide sequence: TGCGCCAGCAGCCAAGAGTGGGCAGGGGGTAACTATGGCTACACCTTC.

The DNA of the CDR3 is TGTGCCAGCAGTGCCACAGGGGGCCTAAACTATGGCTACACCTTC. This sequence encodes CASSATGGLNYGYTF. V and J are TRBV28 and TRBJ1-2; 9 bases match TRBD1. The CDR3 extends over 15 amino acids. Germline V gives CDR1 MDHEN, CDR2 SYDVKM. V lost 5 bases, J lost 2 bases, and 6 bases stayed unmatched.

This sequence joins TRBV6-5 and TRBJ1-1; the D is unclear. Per the germline V gene, CDR1 is MNHEY and CDR2 is SVGAGI. The CDR3 extends over 15 amino acids. V was trimmed by 0 bases and J by 1 base, leaving 9 bases between them. The CDR3 DNA is TGTGCCAGCAGTTACTCGACACTCCAGAACACTGAAGCTTTCTTT. Translated, it gives CASSYSTLQNTEAFF.

In its sample, this clonotype was seen many times. The chain has TRBV11-2 and TRBJ2-7; TRBD1 aligns across 8 bases. This CDR3 is 14 amino acids long. The junction had 10 bases not matched to a gene; V was cut back by 5 bases and J by 7 bases. CDR1 and CDR2 from the germline V gene are SGHAT and FQNNGV. This CDR3 reads CASSLLRTGREQYF. CDR3 in DNA: TGTGCCAGCAGCCTACTTAGGACAGGGCGAGAGCAGTACTTC.

This clonotype was recorded at least ten times. This rearrangement joins TRBV28 to TRBJ1-5; D remains unclear. Trimming stripped 8 bases from V and 5 bases from J, with 13 bases between. Germline-derived CDR1 and CDR2 are MDHEN and SYDVKM. The CDR3 length is 13 residues. The chain's CDR3 is CASGVGFYQPQHF. The CDR3 DNA reads TGTGCCAGCGGGGTGGGCTTCTATCAGCCCCAGCATTTT.

This clonotype appeared many times. A much larger clone sits a single nucleotide away, making a read error possible. The chain employs TRBV7-8 and TRBJ2-5, with 9 positions matching TRBD2. The CDR3 extends over 15 amino acids. Germline CDR1 is SGHVS and CDR2 is FQNEAQ. CDR3 DNA sequence: TGTGCCAGCAGCTTAGTAGCGGGGGACCAAGAGACCCAGCACTTC. Its translation is CASSLVAGDQETQHF.

This clonotype has just a few counts. The rearrangement joins TRBV30 to TRBJ2-5; 7 bases line up with TRBD1. CDR1 and CDR2 from the germline V gene are GTSNPN and SVGIG (reference sequence). V gave up 1 base and J gave up 5 bases; unmatched junction bases: 4. This CDR3 region has 13 residues. Written as DNA, the CDR3 is TGTGCCTGGAGTGATACAGGGGTGGAGACCCAGTACTTC. Protein product: CAWSDTGVETQYF.

This clonotype was detected only a few times. The DNA of the CDR3 is TGTGCCAGCAGTTATGGGCCGATTGAAAAACTGTTTTTT. It encodes CASSYGPIEKLFF. This rearrangement joins TRBV6-5 to TRBJ1-4; D unclear. Germline V gene sequence: CDR1 MNHEY, CDR2 SVGAGI. This CDR3 is built from 13 residues. V lost 3 bases and J 7 bases, leaving 9 bases between the germline ends.

There are many counts of this clonotype. The rearrangement joins TRBV7-2 to TRBJ1-5, with D perhaps TRBD1 (6 bases). Trimming took 6 bases from V and 3 from J, leaving 12 bases between them. The CDR3 runs 14 residues. Per the germline V gene, CDR1 is SGHTA and CDR2 is FQGNSA. CDR3 region: CASREGGPNQPQHF. CDR3 sequence (DNA): TGTGCCAGCAGGGAGGGGGGACCCAATCAGCCCCAGCATTTT.

In its sample, this clonotype was seen many times. The chain is built from TRBV11-2 and TRBJ2-1; D may match TRBD1 or TRBD2 (5 bases each). Germline V gene lookup returns CDR1 SGHAT and CDR2 FQNNGV. This CDR3 spans 14 amino acids. V was clipped by 4 bases and J by 6 bases, with 13 bases between them. CDR3 in amino acids: CASSYRDPINEQFF. The CDR3, as DNA: TGTGCCAGCAGCTACCGGGACCCAATCAATGAGCAGTTCTTC. The full variable domain, with the rest looked up from reference TRBV11-2 and TRBJ2-1, is EAGVAQSPRYKIIEKRQSVAFWCNPISGHATLYWYQQILGQGPKLLIQFQNNGVVDDSQLPKDRFSAERLKGVDSTLKIQPAKLEDSAVYLCASSYRDPINEQFFGPGTRLTVL.

This clonotype has ten or more counts. The V gene is TRBV2, the J gene TRBJ2-3; 8 bases map to TRBD2. The trim removed 9 bases at V and 2 bases at J, leaving 10 bases unmatched. This CDR3 is built from 15 residues. Germline V gene lookup returns CDR1 SNHLY and CDR2 FYNNEI. CDR3: CASQPGGVITDTQYF. The CDR3 region has the DNA TGTGCCAGTCAGCCGGGGGGGGTTATCACAGATACGCAGTATTTT.

The sample holds a few counts of this clonotype. The chain recombines TRBV5-1 with TRBJ1-1; 8 bases map to TRBD1. CDR1 SGHRS and CDR2 YFSETQ come from the germline V gene. This CDR3 comprises 16 residues. Trimming cost V 0 bases and J 2 bases; bases outside gene matches: 6. CDR3 in amino acids: CASSLGRPGGNTEAFF. The CDR3 DNA reads TGCGCCAGCAGCTTGGGTAGGCCAGGGGGCAACACTGAAGCTTTCTTT. Supplemented by reference TRBV5-1 and TRBJ1-1, the full variable domain reads KAGVTQTPRYLIKTRGQQVTLSCSPISGHRSVSWYQQTPGQGLQFLFEYFSETQRNKGNFPGRFSGRQFSNSRSEMNVSTLELGDSALYLCASSLGRPGGNTEAFFGQGTRLTVV.

Comments on this clonotype: It may be a read error: a sequence one base away is much more abundant. The J gene is TRBJ2-5, the V gene TRBV20-1, with 12 bases identical to TRBD2. CDR1 and CDR2 (germline): DFQATT, SNEGSKA (reference sequence). V lost 5 bases to trimming and J lost 5 bases; unmatched junction nucleotides: 12. The CDR3 runs 16 residues. For the CDR3, the DNA is TGCAGTGCTGGTAGACTAGCGGGAGAAGCGCCGGAGACCCAGTACTTC. Translated, it gives CSAGRLAGEAPETQYF.

This clonotype was recorded many times. V usage is TRBV3-1 and J usage is TRBJ2-3; D is undetermined. This CDR3 has 13 amino acids. The V gene lost 2 bases and the J gene lost 0 bases, with 3 bases spanning the gap. Per germline, CDR1 LGHDT and CDR2 YNNKEL (reference sequence). CDR3 loop: CASSQFSTDTQYF. CDR3 nucleotides: TGTGCCAGCAGCCAATTTAGCACAGATACGCAGTATTTT.

In this sample, this clonotype turned up many times. The genes are TRBV20-1 and TRBJ1-6; unclear D gene. The CDR3 sequence is 15 residues long. V was shortened by 2 bases and J by 5 bases, with 13 bases between the two germline ends. Germline V CDR1 and CDR2: DFQATT, SNEGSKA (reference sequence). This chain's CDR3 is CSARLPTLHNSPLHF. In DNA, the CDR3 is TGCAGTGCTAGACTGCCAACACTTCATAATTCACCCCTCCACTTT.

The V call is TRBV28, the J call TRBJ2-1; 8 bases agree with TRBD2. Germline loops: CDR1 MDHEN, CDR2 SYDVKM. The CDR3 has 19 residues. V gave up 5 bases and J gave up 6 bases; unmatched junction bases: 21. The CDR3 is CASSPYLGASGGPGNEQFF. CDR3 in DNA: TGTGCCAGCAGTCCCTACCTGGGCGCATCGGGAGGGCCGGGCAATGAGCAGTTCTTC.

This clonotype has ten or more counts. This chain uses TRBV6-1 with TRBJ1-2; 8 bases agree with TRBD1. The CDR3 length is 16 residues. The trim removed 6 bases at V and 3 bases at J, leaving 12 bases unmatched. CDR1 MNHNS and CDR2 SASEGT come from the germline V gene. Here the CDR3 reads CASRIITATGDYGYTF. For the CDR3, the DNA is TGTGCCAGCAGGATAATAACAGCGACAGGGGACTATGGCTACACCTTC.

This clonotype was detected ten times or more. The CDR3 protein is CASSFQLADTTGELFF. Written as DNA, the CDR3 is TGCGCCAGCAGCTTCCAACTAGCGGATACAACCGGGGAGCTGTTTTTT. This chain connects TRBV5-1 to TRBJ2-2, with 8 bases lining up with TRBD2. This CDR3 spans 16 amino acids. Germline CDR1 and CDR2: SGHRS and YFSETQ. V lost 2 bases and J lost 5; bases outside the gene matches: 8.

Regarding this clonotype: A junction boundary mismatches the germline segment, possibly from a read error. The rearrangement uses TRBV9 and TRBJ2-3; possibly TRBD1 or TRBD2 for D (5 bases each). CDR1 and CDR2 (germline): SGDLS, YYNGEE. The CDR3 spans 12 residues. Here the CDR3 DNA reads TGCGCCAGCAGTCGGGACGCAGATACGCAGTATTTT. Translated, it gives CASSRDADTQYF.

This clonotype came up many times. The CDR3 DNA is TGTGCCAGCAGAATTCAGGGTTTCCATAATTCACCCCTCCACTTT. Translation: CASRIQGFHNSPLHF. This chain uses TRBV28 with TRBJ1-6; TRBD1 is a possible D gene (5 bases). The V gene lost 6 bases and the J gene lost 5 bases, with 14 bases spanning the gap. The CDR3 is 15 residues long. From germline, CDR1 is MDHEN and CDR2 SYDVKM.

Many counts were recorded for this clonotype. CDR3 in DNA: TGTGCCAGCCACTTCGGGACTAGCCCAGATACGCAGTATTTT. Protein: CASHFGTSPDTQYF. V and J are TRBV6-4 and TRBJ2-3; 9 positions agree with TRBD2. This CDR3 is built from 14 residues. Germline CDR1 reads MRHNA; CDR2 reads SNTAGT. With V trimmed by 8 bases and J by 4 bases, 7 bases remained unmatched.

This clonotype was seen at least ten times. The V call is TRBV5-6, the J call TRBJ1-2; D is unresolved. V was clipped by 2 bases and J by 2 bases, with 7 bases between them. The germline CDR1 and CDR2 sequences are SGHDT and YYEEEE. The CDR3 runs to 13 residues. The DNA of the CDR3 is TGTGCCAGCAGCTTTAACCCAAACTATGGCTACACCTTC. Translation gives CASSFNPNYGYTF.

In this sample, this clonotype turned up many times. The chain links TRBV20-1 to TRBJ1-3; a possible D gene is TRBD1 (5 bases). The V end was cut by 3 bases, the J end by 0 bases, with 15 bases between. The CDR3 is made up of 16 amino acids. CDR1 DFQATT and CDR2 SNEGSKA come from the germline V gene (reference sequence). The CDR3, as DNA: TGCAGTGCTAGGGGGGAAGGTGGGAGCTCTGGAAACACCATATATTTT. Residues: CSARGEGGSSGNTIYF.